A selection of T cell receptor beta chains follows, all from one sample in a study of CD8 T cells in Susac syndrome. TCRdb used MiXCR to reprocess the immunoSEQ multiplex PCR reads, holding one entry per CDR3 protein. The data hold 150,000 or so distinct CDR3 sequences, with approximately 93% observed a single time. Sequenced input: CD8+ T cells from PBMCs. These receptors all stem from a human donor with multiple sclerosis. Each CDR3 is given with its conserved first and last residue. Fields, in order: V gene, D gene, clone size, J gene, CDR3 DNA, CDR3 protein. D genes are given only for firm matches. Size is omitted from some rows. Given values are once, few, many or a class for expanded clones.

v_call: TRBV29-1
d_call: -
clone_size: -
j_call: TRBJ1-2
cdr3_nt: TGCAGCGTTGGGACAGAGGCCATACCTCCCTATGGCTACACCTTC
cdr3_aa: CSVGTEAIPPYGYTF

v_call: TRBV9
d_call: -
clone_size: -
j_call: TRBJ2-4
cdr3_nt: TGTGCCAGCAGCGTAGAAGAATCCAAAAACATTCAGTACTTC
cdr3_aa: CASSVEESKNIQYF

v_call: TRBV9
d_call: -
clone_size: -
j_call: TRBJ1-2
cdr3_nt: TGTGCCAGCAGCGTAGTAGCGAATGGCTACACCTTC
cdr3_aa: CASSVVANGYTF

v_call: TRBV20-1
d_call: TRBD2
clone_size: -
j_call: TRBJ2-1
cdr3_nt: TGCAGTGCTAGAGATCTAGCGGGGGACCTAAATGAGCAGTTCTTC
cdr3_aa: CSARDLAGDLNEQFF

v_call: TRBV20-1
d_call: TRBD1
clone_size: -
j_call: TRBJ2-5
cdr3_nt: TGCAGTGCTAGAGCCACAAGGGACAGTCTGTACCAAGAGACCCAGTACTTC
cdr3_aa: CSARATRDSLYQETQYF

v_call: TRBV20-1
d_call: -
clone_size: -
j_call: TRBJ2-7
cdr3_nt: TGCAGTGCTAGGGGGGGGACATACGAGCAGTACTTC
cdr3_aa: CSARGGTYEQYF

v_call: TRBV30
d_call: TRBD2
clone_size: -
j_call: TRBJ2-3
cdr3_nt: TGTGCCTGGAGGCCCCCCCGAACTAGCGTCGCGGATACGCAGTATTTT
cdr3_aa: CAWRPPRTSVADTQYF

v_call: TRBV9
d_call: -
clone_size: -
j_call: TRBJ1-6
cdr3_nt: TGTGCCAGCAGCGGACCGAAGGGTCATTCTACCTATAATTCACCCCTCCACTTT
cdr3_aa: CASSGPKGHSTYNSPLHF

v_call: TRBV5-6
d_call: TRBD2
clone_size: -
j_call: TRBJ2-4
cdr3_nt: TGTGCCAGCAGCGGGGGACTAGCGTCACCCTCCGGCATTCAGTACTTC
cdr3_aa: CASSGGLASPSGIQYF

v_call: TRBV19
d_call: TRBD1
clone_size: -
j_call: TRBJ2-2
cdr3_nt: TGTGCCAGTTCGACAGGGGAGAACACCGGGGAGCTGTTTTTT
cdr3_aa: CASSTGENTGELFF

v_call: TRBV24-1
d_call: -
clone_size: -
j_call: TRBJ2-7
cdr3_nt: TGTGCCACCAGTGATCCGAAAGATGGAGGGAAGCAGTACTTC
cdr3_aa: CATSDPKDGGKQYF

v_call: TRBV4-1
d_call: TRBD1
clone_size: once
j_call: TRBJ2-7
cdr3_nt: TGCGCCAGCAGCCAAGCCCAGGGGGCCTACGAGCAGTACTTC
cdr3_aa: CASSQAQGAYEQYF

v_call: TRBV5-1
d_call: -
clone_size: -
j_call: TRBJ1-2
cdr3_nt: TGCGCCAGCAGCTCCAGGGGAGGAGTGTATGGCTACACCTTC
cdr3_aa: CASSSRGGVYGYTF